This T cell receptor beta chain comes out of a study of cytomegalovirus exposure and HLA in healthy donors. The CDR3 loop spans 13 amino acids. The germline CDR1 and CDR2 sequences are SQVTM and ANQGSEA. The donors were members of the validation cohort, which comprised 120 subjects and was separate from the first cohort of more than 500 subjects. TCRdb's copy holds only in-frame clones and misses some; the assay was immunoSEQ multiplex PCR. The sample shows 150,000 to 200,000 clones, roughly 91% of them seen only once. Findings of the study overall: The authors listed around 150 TCR beta chains as cytomegalovirus-associated. Both high specificity and high sensitivity reportedly marked the classifier's diagnosis of cytomegalovirus status. According to a subsequent analysis, TCR clusters from the first cohort were inclined to appear together in the roughly 110 validation repertoires.

On this clone: Its specificity is unknown. One end of the junction fails to match germline, which may point to a read error.

The chain employs TRBV29-1 and TRBJ2-7; tentative D call: TRBD1 (6 bases). This sequence originates from a man younger than 35 in good health and CMV-seropositive. Material: PBMCs. CDR3 protein: CPLQAGDYYEQYF. The DNA for the CDR3 is TGTCCCCTGCAGGCAGGGGATTACTACGAGCAGTACTTC.